In its sample, the clone carrying this T cell receptor (beta chain) was seen many times. What it recognizes is unknown. The record originates from a study of molecular identifiers for immune sequencing clone quantification. Study-wide results and caveats: Underestimation of highly expanded clone sizes could arise where identical TCR molecules share a barcode. Detectable among about a million naive cells, according to reports, was Jurkat TCR RNA spiked in from one cell.

The use of previously described methods and listed TCR primers produced the bulk TCR libraries. From the PCR reads, TCRdb called clonotypes with MiXCR, one entry per CDR3 protein. The table includes about 500,000 distinct CDR3 sequences, around a fifth detected once. Germline lookup yields CDR1 MGHDK and CDR2 SYGVNS. The CDR3 has 16 residues. The V and J ends lost 4 bases and 0 bases, in that order; junction bases with no gene match: 3. The rearrangement uses TRBV25-1 and TRBJ2-1, with 10 bases that match TRBD2. The origin of this receptor is a human donor in good health. Some libraries in this study had Jurkat cell RNA spiked in. The sequenced sample was naive CD8+ T cells from blood, with Jurkat cell RNA spiked in. Subset specified: FACS-sorted CD8+CD4-CCR7+CD45RA+ naive T cells. The CDR3 is CASSGVAGGSYNEQFF. The CDR3 DNA is TGTGCCAGCAGTGGGGTAGCGGGGGGCTCCTACAATGAGCAGTTCTTC.